This T cell receptor (beta chain) originates from a study of beta chain features in type 1 diabetes. Study at large: On cell yields, gender and age, patients and healthy donors were similar. Study observations and caveats: High-TCR-expressing cells could be over-represented by cDNA sequencing.

The CDR3 covers 14 residues. The germline gives CDR1 SGHTA, CDR2 FQGNSA. V shed 1 base, J shed 4 bases, and the junction held 3 bases outside the gene matches. What was sequenced were expressed TCRB transcripts, since all of the isolated RNA had been reverse transcribed. Repertoires were generated with immunoSEQ multiplex PCR, while TCRdb's copy carries only in-frame clones and drops some. Of over 700,000 clones listed, 15% to 20% are singletons. To note about this clone: Its specificity is unknown.

Source material: naive CD4+ T cells from blood. The V gene is TRBV7-2, the J gene TRBJ2-5; TRBD2 agrees at 7 bases. The clonotype originates from a woman in her late teens or twenties in good health. The CDR3, as DNA: TGTGCCAGCAGCTTAGATCCGGGGGGAGAGACCCAGTACTTC. Translating it yields CASSLDPGGETQYF.